These 21 T cell receptor beta chains originate from one sample sequenced in a study of molecular identifiers for immune sequencing clone quantification. TCRdb re-called the PCR reads through MiXCR, storing one row per CDR3 protein. The sample holds 75,000 to 95,000 distinct CDR3 sequences, roughly 23% seen once. Input material: naive CD8+ T cells from blood, with Jurkat cell RNA spiked in. Subset here: FACS-sorted CD8+CD4-CCR7+CD45RA+ naive T cells. The receptor set was obtained from a human donor in good health. Some libraries in this study had Jurkat cell RNA spiked in.

Note on this clonotype: The CDR3 end shows no conserved phenylalanine or tryptophan, and so a read error is likely. This rearrangement joins TRBV7-6 to TRBJ2-7, with D unresolved. The germline gives CDR1 SGHVS, CDR2 FNYEAQ. The CDR3 runs 15 residues. V gave up 8 bases and J gave up 4 bases, with 21 bases separating them. The DNA of the CDR3 is TGTGCCAGCTCGTCGGGCGGCTCTGGAAAATACGAGCAGTACTAC. Its translation is CASSSGGSGKYEQYY.

The chain is built from TRBV5-4 and TRBJ2-3; D perhaps matches TRBD2 (7 bases). Germline CDR1 is SGHNT and CDR2 is YYREEE (reference sequence). The CDR3 consists of 15 residues. V shed 4 bases and J shed 4 bases, with 16 bases lying between them. The CDR3 sequence: CASSPTGGLPDTQYF. CDR3 DNA: TGTGCCAGCAGCCCGACCGGGGGGCTCCCAGATACGCAGTATTTT. Together with reference TRBV5-4 and TRBJ2-3, the CDR3 gives the full variable domain: ETGVTQSPTHLIKTRGQQVTLRCSSQSGHNTVSWYQQALGQGPQFIFQYYREEENGRGNFPPRFSGLQFPNYSSELNVNALELDDSALYLCASSPTGGLPDTQYFGPGTRLTVL.

The table lists this clonotype with many counts. This sequence joins TRBV11-2 and TRBJ2-1; D is uncertain. Trimming stripped 5 bases from V and 4 bases from J, with 12 bases between. CDR1 is SGHAT and CDR2 is FQNNGV in the germline V gene. The CDR3 totals 14 residues. The CDR3 DNA sequence: TGTGCCAGCAGCCCGAGTTTGGCTTACAATGAGCAGTTCTTC. Translated, it gives CASSPSLAYNEQFF.

The table lists this clonotype with a few counts. V gene TRBV3-1 combines with J gene TRBJ2-7, with D perhaps matching TRBD2 (6 bases). Germline CDR1 reads LGHDT; CDR2 reads YNNKEL (reference sequence). The V end lost 2 bases, the J end lost 2 bases, and 10 bases lay between the germline ends. This CDR3 is 14 amino acids long. CDR3 DNA: TGTGCCAGCAGCCAAACGTGGAGGGCCTACGAGCAGTACTTC. As protein: CASSQTWRAYEQYF.

This clonotype was counted a single time. The rearrangement links TRBV19 to TRBJ2-1; D remains unclear. Trimming cost V 5 bases and J 4 bases, with 6 bases left between them. Germline CDR1 is LNHDA and CDR2 is SQIVND (reference sequence). This CDR3 is 12 amino acids long. As DNA, the CDR3 is TGTGCCAGTAGTTTTACTTACAATGAGCAGTTCTTC. Translating it yields CASSFTYNEQFF.

This clonotype was recorded at least ten times. The chain couples TRBV5-6 to TRBJ2-7, with D possibly being TRBD1 or TRBD2 (6 bases each). CDR1 is SGHDT and CDR2 is YYEEEE in the germline V gene. Trimming pared 3 bases from V and 2 bases from J, leaving 12 bases between. The CDR3 has 14 residues. CDR3 bases: TGTGCCAGCAGCTCGGGGGCTTCCCCCTACGAGCAGTACTTC. Its protein product is CASSSGASPYEQYF.

This clonotype appeared once. Just one base apart from a much larger clone, this may be a read error. This chain connects TRBV12-3 or TRBV12-4 to TRBJ1-1, with D possibly being TRBD1 (5 bases). The CDR3 is 13 amino acids. The V and J ends lost 4 bases and 6 bases respectively, with 12 bases between them. Here the CDR3 DNA reads TGTGCCAGCAGTTGGGGGTCGGACGCTGAAGCTTTCTTT. Protein product: CASSWGSDAEAFF.

J is TRBJ2-7 and V is TRBV6-2 or TRBV6-3, with 7 nucleotides matching TRBD1. The CDR3 has 15 amino acids. The V gene's germline CDR1 is MNHEY and CDR2 SVGEGT. The ends lost 3 bases at V and 4 bases at J; junction bases unmatched: 9. The CDR3 reads CASSYKGGHLYEQYF. The CDR3 DNA follows: TGTGCCAGCAGTTATAAAGGGGGCCATTTATACGAGCAGTACTTC.

This clonotype was recorded at least ten times. V usage is TRBV6-1 and J usage is TRBJ1-5; D is unresolved. The V end lost 3 bases, the J end lost 1 base, and 7 bases lay between the germline ends. CDR3 size: 14 residues. Germline CDR1 is MNHNS and CDR2 is SASEGT. CDR3 region: CASSERVSNQPQHF. The CDR3 DNA sequence: TGTGCCAGCAGTGAGAGGGTGAGCAATCAGCCCCAGCATTTT.

This chain uses TRBV4-1 with TRBJ1-3; TRBD1 is a possible D gene (6 bases). V was clipped by 4 bases and J by 1 base, with 17 bases between them. The CDR3 loop spans 17 amino acids. Germline V lookup: CDR1 MGHRA, CDR2 YSYEKL. CDR3 DNA: TGCGCCAGCAGCCCATCAGGGGTCTTTGGTTCTGGAAACACCATATATTTT. Its translation is CASSPSGVFGSGNTIYF.

This chain connects TRBV6-2 or TRBV6-3 to TRBJ2-7; 7 nucleotides line up with TRBD1. This CDR3 is 15 amino acids long. The germline V gene encodes CDR1 MNHEY and CDR2 SVGEGT. Trimming removed 1 base from V and 3 bases from J; junction bases left unmatched: 6. CDR3 sequence: CASSYFRDRSYEQYF. The CDR3 coding sequence is TGTGCCAGCAGTTACTTCCGGGACAGAAGCTACGAGCAGTACTTC.

This clonotype was seen just once. The chain is built from TRBV21-1 and TRBJ2-1; TRBD1 reflects the table's D call only, with no check against the DNA. TRBV21-1 is marked as a pseudogene. This CDR3 is 15 amino acids long. CDR3 region: CASSTPLQAGLEQFF. CDR3 coding DNA: TGTGCCAGCAGCACCCCCCTTCAGGCAGGCCTTGAGCAGTTCTTC.

This clonotype appeared a few times. The V gene is TRBV12-5, the J gene TRBJ2-1, with D tentatively TRBD2 (5 bases). The CDR3 consists of 15 residues. Germline CDR1 LGHNT, CDR2 FRNRAP. The V end lost 2 bases, the J end lost 1 base, and 9 bases lay between the germline ends. CDR3 DNA: TGTGCTAGTGGTTTGTCGTCGGGGTCCTACAATGAGCAGTTCTTC. Protein: CASGLSSGSYNEQFF.

The table lists this clonotype with many counts. The J gene is TRBJ2-4, the V gene TRBV4-1; TRBD2 is a possible D gene (5 bases). Germline loops: CDR1 MGHRA, CDR2 YSYEKL. This CDR3 contains 12 residues. V lost 1 base, J lost 12 bases, and 10 bases lay in between. The CDR3 sequence: CASSQAGIDQYF. The CDR3 DNA sequence: TGCGCCAGCAGCCAAGCGGGGATCGATCAGTACTTC.

The chain combines TRBV27 with TRBJ1-1; possible D gene TRBD1, 5 bases. Trimming stripped 2 bases from V and 6 bases from J, with 13 bases between. The CDR3 totals 14 residues. Germline V gene sequence: CDR1 MNHEY, CDR2 SMNVEV (reference sequence). Here the CDR3 reads CASSLTGGRAEAFF. The CDR3 DNA is TGTGCCAGCAGTTTAACGGGGGGGAGGGCTGAAGCTTTCTTT.

This clonotype was observed many times. The chain combines TRBV20-1 with TRBJ1-5, with D perhaps matching TRBD1 (6 bases). The CDR3 totals 15 residues. Trimming removed 5 bases at V and 0 bases at J, with 14 bases between. Germline-derived CDR1 and CDR2 are DFQATT and SNEGSKA (reference sequence). The CDR3 DNA sequence: TGCAGTGCTTCCCGGACAGTTTATAGCAATCAGCCCCAGCATTTT. Translated: CSASRTVYSNQPQHF.

This clonotype was detected ten times or more. The chain has TRBV6-5 and TRBJ2-7; D uncertain. The V end was cut by 2 bases, the J end by 5 bases, with 7 bases between. The CDR3 is 12 amino acids. Germline-derived CDR1 and CDR2 are MNHEY and SVGAGI. CDR3 sequence (DNA): TGTGCCAGCAGTTACGGGCAGGACGAGCAGTACTTC. Translated, it gives CASSYGQDEQYF.

The J gene is TRBJ2-7, the V gene TRBV29-1; no firm D call. V was trimmed by 4 bases and J by 2 bases, leaving 9 bases between them. Germline lookup yields CDR1 SQVTM and CDR2 ANQGSEA. The CDR3 covers 12 residues. The chain's CDR3 is CSVGVSPYEQYF. The DNA for the CDR3 is TGCAGCGTTGGTGTATCCCCCTACGAGCAGTACTTC.

Concerning this clonotype itself: The conserved phenylalanine or tryptophan normally closing the CDR3 is absent here, so this likely arose from a read error. The chain uses TRBV29-1 and TRBJ2-7; D is possibly TRBD2 (5 bases). The V end lost 4 bases, the J end lost 0 bases, and 13 bases lay between the germline ends. The length of the CDR3 is 14 residues. Per germline, CDR1 SQVTM and CDR2 ANQGSEA. As DNA, the CDR3 is TGCAGCGTTGTGGTTCGAGGGAACTCCTACGAGCAGTACATC. As protein: CSVVVRGNSYEQYI.

A note on this clonotype: The junction departs from germline at one end; a sequencing error may be responsible. This rearrangement joins TRBV12-3 or TRBV12-4 to TRBJ2-5, with D unclear. The CDR3 consists of 13 residues. CDR3 nucleotides: TGTGCCAGCAGTTTACACAACCAAGGGACCCAGTACTTC. Its translation: CASSLHNQGTQYF.

This clonotype was recorded a few times. The rearrangement links TRBV4-3 to TRBJ1-1, with 10 bases lining up with TRBD1. With 4 bases clipped from V and 0 bases from J, the junction kept 5 bases outside the gene matches. This CDR3 spans 16 amino acids. Germline V gene data show CDR1 as LGHNA and CDR2 as YSLEER. The CDR3 nucleotides read TGCGCCAGCAGCCTCGGACAGGGGGTTTTGAACACTGAAGCTTTCTTT. Translation: CASSLGQGVLNTEAFF.